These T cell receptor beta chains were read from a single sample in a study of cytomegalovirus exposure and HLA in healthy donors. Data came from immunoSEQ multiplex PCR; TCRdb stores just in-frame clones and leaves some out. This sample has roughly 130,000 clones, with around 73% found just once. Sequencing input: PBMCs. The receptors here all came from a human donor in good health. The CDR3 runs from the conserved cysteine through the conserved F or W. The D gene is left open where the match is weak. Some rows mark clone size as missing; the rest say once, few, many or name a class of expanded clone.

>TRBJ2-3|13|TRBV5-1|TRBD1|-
TGCGCCAGCAGACAGGGGGCATCGTATACGCAGTATTTT
CASRQGASYTQYF
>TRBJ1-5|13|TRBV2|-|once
TGTGCCAGCAGTCTCGAGGGCGATCAGCCCCAGCATTTT
CASSLEGDQPQHF
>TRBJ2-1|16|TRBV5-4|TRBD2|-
TGTGCCAGCAGCTTGGGACTAGCGGGACTCTTCAATGAGCAGTTCTTC
CASSLGLAGLFNEQFF
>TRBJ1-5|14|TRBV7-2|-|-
TGTGCCAGCAGCCCCCCTTACCCGGATCAGCCCCAGCATTTT
CASSPPYPDQPQHF
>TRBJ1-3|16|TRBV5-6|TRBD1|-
TGTGCCAGCAGCAGGTACAGGGGGTTCTCTGGAAACACCATATATTTT
CASSRYRGFSGNTIYF
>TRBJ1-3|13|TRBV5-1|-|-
TGCGCCAGCAGCGGCCTCTCTGGAAACACCATATATTTT
CASSGLSGNTIYF
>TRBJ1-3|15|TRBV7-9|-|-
TGTGCCAGCAGGGGTCTCGCGGAGACTGGAAACACCATATATTTT
CASRGLAETGNTIYF
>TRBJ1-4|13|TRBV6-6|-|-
TGTGCCAGCCTTGGGAGAGGAAACGAAAAACTGTTTTTT
CASLGRGNEKLFF
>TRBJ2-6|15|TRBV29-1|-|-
TGCAGCGCCCGGACGAGGGATAAGGGGGCCAACGTCCTGACTTTC
CSARTRDKGANVLTF
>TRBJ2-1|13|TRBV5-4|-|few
TGTGCCACTCCGACAGCTAGTCCCAATGAGCAGTTCTTC
CATPTASPNEQFF
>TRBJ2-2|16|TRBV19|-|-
TGTGCCAGTAGTATATTTGGGCAGTTCAACACCGGGGAGCTGTTTTTT
CASSIFGQFNTGELFF
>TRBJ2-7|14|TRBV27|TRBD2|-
TGTGCCAGCACCACGGGGGGGCGCTTCTACGAGCAGTACTTC
CASTTGGRFYEQYF
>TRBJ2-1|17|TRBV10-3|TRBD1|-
TGTGCCATCGGGTTTACAGGGGCCATTAGCTCCTACAATGAGCAGTTCTTC
CAIGFTGAISSYNEQFF
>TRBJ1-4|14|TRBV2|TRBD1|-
TGTGCCAGCAGTTATCGACAGGGCGGTGACAAACTGTTTTTT
CASSYRQGGDKLFF
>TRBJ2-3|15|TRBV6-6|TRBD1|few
TGTGCCAGCAGTCAAGGACAGGTTTTCACAGATACGCAGTATTTT
CASSQGQVFTDTQYF
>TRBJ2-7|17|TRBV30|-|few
TGTGCCTGGAGTGTACCAACTGGGACTCCGGGGCCCTACGAGCAGTACTTC
CAWSVPTGTPGPYEQYF
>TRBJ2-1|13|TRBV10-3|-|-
TGTGCCATCAGTGAACAGGGATGGGGTGAGCAGTTCTTC
CAISEQGWGEQFF
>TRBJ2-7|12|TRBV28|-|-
TGTGGGGCCGGTCCAAAGCCTAACGAGCAGTACTTC
CGAGPKPNEQYF
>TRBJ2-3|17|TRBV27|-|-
TGTGCCAGCAGTCCAAGGGGGGGTGCGGGAGATAAAGATACGCAGTATTTT
CASSPRGGAGDKDTQYF
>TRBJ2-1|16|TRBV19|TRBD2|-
TGTGCCAGTAGTCTCGTAGCGGGAGGGCCATACAATGAGCAGTTCTTC
CASSLVAGGPYNEQFF
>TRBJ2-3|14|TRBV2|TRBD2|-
TGTGCCAGCCTCCTGGGGGGCGGGAGGGATACGCAGTATTTT
CASLLGGGRDTQYF
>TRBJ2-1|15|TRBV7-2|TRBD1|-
TGTGCCAGCAGCCGAGCAGGGGGCCCGTACAATGAGCAGTTCTTC
CASSRAGGPYNEQFF
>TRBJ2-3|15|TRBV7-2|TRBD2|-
TGTGCCAGCAGCTCTACCCCGGGACTAGCGGGTACGCAGTATTTT
CASSSTPGLAGTQYF
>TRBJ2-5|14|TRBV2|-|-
TGTGCCAGCAGTGAAGACAGGGCCTCGAAGACCCAGTACTTC
CASSEDRASKTQYF
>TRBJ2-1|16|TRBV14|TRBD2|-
TGTGCCAGCAGCCAAGTAGCGGGAGGCCGAGGGAATGAGCAGTTCTTC
CASSQVAGGRGNEQFF
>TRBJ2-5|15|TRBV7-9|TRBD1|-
TGTGCCAGCAGCTTGGACAGGGGGCTCGGGGAGACCCAGTACTTC
CASSLDRGLGETQYF
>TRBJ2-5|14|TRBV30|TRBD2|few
TGTGCCGGCCGACGGCTAGCGGCACAAGAGACCCAGTACTTC
CAGRRLAAQETQYF
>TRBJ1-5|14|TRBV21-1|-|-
TGTGCCAGCAGCAAACACAGGGTCAGTCAGCCCCAGCATTTT
CASSKHRVSQPQHF
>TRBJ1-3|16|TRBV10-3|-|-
TGTGCCATCAGTGAGTCGGTAGGACAGTCGTGGAACACCATATATTTT
CAISESVGQSWNTIYF
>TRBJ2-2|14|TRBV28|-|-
TGTGCCAGCAGTTTGGGGCTCAACACCGGGGAGCTGTTTTTT
CASSLGLNTGELFF
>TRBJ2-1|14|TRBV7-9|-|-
TGTGCCAGCAGCTTCAGGATCTCCTACAATGAGCAGTTCTTC
CASSFRISYNEQFF
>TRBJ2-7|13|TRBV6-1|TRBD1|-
TGTGCCAGCAGGCTACAGGGGGCGGGCGAGCAGTACTTC
CASRLQGAGEQYF
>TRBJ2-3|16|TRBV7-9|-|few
TGTGCCAGCAGCCAACCCCAGCGAGCTTCCACAGATACGCAGTATTTT
CASSQPQRASTDTQYF
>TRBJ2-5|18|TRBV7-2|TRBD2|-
TGTGCCAGCAGCTCGACCGGGACTAGCGGGAGGGTTGGTGAGACCCAGTACTTC
CASSSTGTSGRVGETQYF
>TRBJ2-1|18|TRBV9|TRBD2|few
TGTGCCAGCAGTTTAGCTGGTCAGCCGGGAGGATCCTACAATGAGCAGTTCTTC
CASSLAGQPGGSYNEQFF
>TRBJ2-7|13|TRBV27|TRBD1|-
TGTGCCAGCAGTTGGGACAGGGTAACCGAGCAGTACTTC
CASSWDRVTEQYF
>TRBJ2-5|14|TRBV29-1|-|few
TGCAGCGTTGAAGATCCAGGGGGGCGGGAGACCCAGTACTTC
CSVEDPGGRETQYF
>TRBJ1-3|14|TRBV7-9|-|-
TGTGCCAGCAGCCGCCGAGATAGTGGAAACACCATATATTTT
CASSRRDSGNTIYF
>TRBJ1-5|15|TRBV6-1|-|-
TGTGCCAGCAGTGAAGCCTCTGGAGTCCGACAGCCCCAGCATTTT
CASSEASGVRQPQHF
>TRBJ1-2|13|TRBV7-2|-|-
TGTGCCAGCAGCCCGACAGGTTTCTATGGCTACACCTTC
CASSPTGFYGYTF
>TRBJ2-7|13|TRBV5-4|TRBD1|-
TGTGCCGCCGGCGACAGGGGAGCCTACGAGCAGTACTTC
CAAGDRGAYEQYF
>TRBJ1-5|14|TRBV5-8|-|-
TGTGCCAGCAGTGGGGGCAGGGGCAATCAGCCCCAGCATTTT
CASSGGRGNQPQHF